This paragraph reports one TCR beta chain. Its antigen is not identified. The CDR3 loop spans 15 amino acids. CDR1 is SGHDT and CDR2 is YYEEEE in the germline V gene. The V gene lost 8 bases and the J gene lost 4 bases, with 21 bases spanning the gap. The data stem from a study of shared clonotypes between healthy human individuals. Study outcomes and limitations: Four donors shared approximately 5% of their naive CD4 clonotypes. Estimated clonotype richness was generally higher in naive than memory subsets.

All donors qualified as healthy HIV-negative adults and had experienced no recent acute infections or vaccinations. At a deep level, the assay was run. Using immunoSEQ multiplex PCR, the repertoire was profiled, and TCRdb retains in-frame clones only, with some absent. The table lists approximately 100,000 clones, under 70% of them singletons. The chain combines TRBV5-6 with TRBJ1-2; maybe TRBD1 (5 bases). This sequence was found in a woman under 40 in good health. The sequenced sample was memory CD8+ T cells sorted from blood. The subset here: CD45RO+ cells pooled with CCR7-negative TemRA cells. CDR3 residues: CASTPRGQGSYGYTF. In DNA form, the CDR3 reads TGTGCCAGTACACCCCGGGGCCAGGGCAGCTATGGCTACACCTTC.